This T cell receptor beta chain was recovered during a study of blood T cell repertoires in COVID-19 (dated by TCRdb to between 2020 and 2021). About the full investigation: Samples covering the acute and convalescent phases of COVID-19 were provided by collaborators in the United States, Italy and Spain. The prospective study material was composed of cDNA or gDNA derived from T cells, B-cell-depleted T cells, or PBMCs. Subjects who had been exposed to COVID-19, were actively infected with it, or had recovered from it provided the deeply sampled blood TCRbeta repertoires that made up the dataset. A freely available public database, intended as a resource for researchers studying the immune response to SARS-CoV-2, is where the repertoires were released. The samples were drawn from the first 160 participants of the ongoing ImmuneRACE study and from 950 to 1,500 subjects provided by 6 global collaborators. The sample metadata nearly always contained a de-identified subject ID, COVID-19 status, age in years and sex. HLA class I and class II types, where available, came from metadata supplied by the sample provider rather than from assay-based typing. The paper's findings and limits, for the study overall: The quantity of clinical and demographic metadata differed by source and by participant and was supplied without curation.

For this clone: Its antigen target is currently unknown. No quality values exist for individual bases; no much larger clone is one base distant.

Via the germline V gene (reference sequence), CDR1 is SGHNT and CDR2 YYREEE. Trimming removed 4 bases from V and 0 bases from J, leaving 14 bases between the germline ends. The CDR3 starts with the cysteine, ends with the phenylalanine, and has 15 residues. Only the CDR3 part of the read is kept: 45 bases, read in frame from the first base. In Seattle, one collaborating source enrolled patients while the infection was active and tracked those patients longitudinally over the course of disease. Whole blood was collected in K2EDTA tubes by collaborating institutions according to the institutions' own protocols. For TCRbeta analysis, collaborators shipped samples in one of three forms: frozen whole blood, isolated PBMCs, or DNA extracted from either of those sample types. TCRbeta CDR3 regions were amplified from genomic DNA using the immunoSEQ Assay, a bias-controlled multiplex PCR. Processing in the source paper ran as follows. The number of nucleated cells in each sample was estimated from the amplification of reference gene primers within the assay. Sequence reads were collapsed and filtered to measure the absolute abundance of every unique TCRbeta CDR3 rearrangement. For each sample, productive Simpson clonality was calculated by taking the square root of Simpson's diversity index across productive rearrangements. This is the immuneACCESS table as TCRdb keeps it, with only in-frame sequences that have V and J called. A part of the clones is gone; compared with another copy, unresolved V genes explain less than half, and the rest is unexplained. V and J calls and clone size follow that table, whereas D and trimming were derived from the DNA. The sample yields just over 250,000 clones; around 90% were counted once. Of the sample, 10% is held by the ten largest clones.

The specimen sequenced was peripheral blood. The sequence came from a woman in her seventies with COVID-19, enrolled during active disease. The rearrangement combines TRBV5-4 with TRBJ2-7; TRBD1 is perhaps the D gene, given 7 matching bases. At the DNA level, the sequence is TGTGCCAGCAGCCCGACTCAGGGGGGCTCCTACGAGCAGTACTTC. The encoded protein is CASSPTQGGSYEQYF.